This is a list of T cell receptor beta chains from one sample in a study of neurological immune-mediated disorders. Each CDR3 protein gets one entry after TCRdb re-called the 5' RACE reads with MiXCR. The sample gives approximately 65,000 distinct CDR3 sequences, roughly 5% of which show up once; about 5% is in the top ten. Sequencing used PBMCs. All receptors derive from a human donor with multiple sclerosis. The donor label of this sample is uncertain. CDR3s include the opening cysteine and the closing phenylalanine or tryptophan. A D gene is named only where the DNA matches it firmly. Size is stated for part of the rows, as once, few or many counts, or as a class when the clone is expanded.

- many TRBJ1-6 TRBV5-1 CASSLLGGRNYNSPLHF TGCGCCAGCAGCTTGTTGGGGGGACGTAACTATAATTCACCCCTCCACTTT
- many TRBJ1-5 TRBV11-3 CASSLWGVSNQPQHF TGTGCCAGCAGCTTATGGGGGGTTAGCAATCAGCCCCAGCATTTT
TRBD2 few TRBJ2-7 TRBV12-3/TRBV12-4 CASSRLAGGYEQYF TGTGCCAGCAGTAGACTAGCGGGGGGCTACGAGCAGTACTTC
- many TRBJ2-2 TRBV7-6 CASSLYPKVDDSTGELFF TGTGCCAGCAGCTTATACCCCAAGGTTGACGACTCCACCGGGGAGCTGTTTTTT
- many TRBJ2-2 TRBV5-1 CASRPGPNTGELFF TGCGCCAGCCGCCCAGGCCCGAACACCGGGGAGCTGTTTTTT
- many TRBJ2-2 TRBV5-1 CASSQDSVNTGELFF TGCGCCAGCAGCCAAGACAGCGTTAACACCGGGGAGCTGTTTTTT
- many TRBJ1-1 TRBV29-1 CSVATGRANTEAFF TGCAGCGTTGCAACCGGGAGGGCTAACACTGAAGCTTTCTTT
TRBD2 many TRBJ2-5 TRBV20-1 CSAREINRYRGEETQYF TGCAGTGCTAGAGAGATAAATAGGTACCGGGGGGAAGAGACCCAGTACTTC
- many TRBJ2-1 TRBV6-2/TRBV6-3 CASSYYGASYNEQFF TGTGCCAGCAGTTACTATGGGGCGAGCTACAATGAGCAGTTCTTC
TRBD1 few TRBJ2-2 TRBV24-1 CATSTGQGFGELFF TGTGCCACCAGCACGGGACAGGGTTTCGGGGAGCTGTTTTTT
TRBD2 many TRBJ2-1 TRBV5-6 CASSRSRTSGAGNNEQFF TGTGCCAGCAGCCGCTCCCGGACTAGCGGGGCGGGAAACAATGAGCAGTTCTTC
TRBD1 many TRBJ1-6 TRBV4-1 CASSQRTGGNSPLHF TGCGCCAGCAGCCAACGGACAGGGGGAAATTCACCCCTCCACTTT
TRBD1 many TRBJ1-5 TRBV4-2 CASSLDRGQNQPQHF TGTGCCAGCAGTCTCGACAGGGGGCAAAATCAGCCCCAGCATTTT
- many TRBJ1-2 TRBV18 CASSPEGIGYTF TGTGCCAGCTCACCAGAAGGGATTGGCTACACCTTC
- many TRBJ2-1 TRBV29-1 CSATSRIYNEQFF TGCAGCGCTACATCCCGGATTTACAATGAGCAGTTCTTC
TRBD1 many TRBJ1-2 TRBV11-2 CASSQGEGANGYTF TGTGCCAGCAGCCAAGGGGAGGGGGCGAATGGCTACACCTTC
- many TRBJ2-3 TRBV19 CASSSGPPTDTQYF TGTGCCAGTAGTTCGGGCCCTCCCACAGATACGCAGTATTTT
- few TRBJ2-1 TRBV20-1 CSARTDFLHEQFF TGCAGTGCCAGGACTGATTTCCTCCATGAGCAGTTCTTC
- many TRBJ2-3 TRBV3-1 CASSQATGIDTQYF TGTGCCAGCAGCCAAGCAACGGGGATAGATACGCAGTATTTT
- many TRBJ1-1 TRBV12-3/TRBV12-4 CASSQQPPSTEAFF TGTGCCAGCAGTCAACAGCCCCCCAGTACTGAAGCTTTCTTT
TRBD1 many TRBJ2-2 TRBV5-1 CASNGQVDTGELFF TGCGCCAGCAATGGACAGGTCGACACCGGGGAGCTGTTTTTT
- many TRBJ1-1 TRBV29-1 CSVEDRADEAFF TGCAGCGTTGAAGATCGCGCAGATGAAGCTTTCTTT
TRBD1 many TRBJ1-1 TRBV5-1 CASSLSPQGVTEAFF TGCGCCAGCAGCTTATCCCCCCAGGGGGTCACTGAAGCTTTCTTT
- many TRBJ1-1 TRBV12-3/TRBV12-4 CASTQHQGSAEAFF TGTGCCAGCACCCAACACCAGGGGTCGGCTGAAGCTTTCTTT
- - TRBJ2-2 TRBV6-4 CASKSGYTGELFF TGTGCCAGTAAATCCGGTTACACCGGGGAGCTGTTTTTT
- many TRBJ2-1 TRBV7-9 CASSLTGVYNEQFF TGTGCCAGCAGCTTGACGGGGGTTTACAATGAGCAGTTCTTC
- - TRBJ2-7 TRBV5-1 CASRGEETYEQYF TGCGCCAGCAGAGGGGAAGAAACCTACGAGCAGTACTTC
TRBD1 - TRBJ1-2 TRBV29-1 CSVHDREAYGYTF TGCAGCGTCCACGACAGGGAGGCCTATGGCTACACCTTC
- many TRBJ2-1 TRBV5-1 CASRGWGTADEQFF TGCGCCAGCAGGGGGTGGGGGACGGCGGATGAGCAGTTCTTC
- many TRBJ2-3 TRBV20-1 CSAEPADTQYF TGCAGTGCAGAGCCCGCAGATACGCAGTATTTT
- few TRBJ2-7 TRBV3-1 CASSLSGAKDEQYF TGTGCCAGCAGCCTGTCGGGGGCTAAGGACGAGCAGTACTTC
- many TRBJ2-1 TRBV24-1 CATRGLGVEQFF TGTGCCACCCGGGGCCTGGGGGTTGAGCAGTTCTTC
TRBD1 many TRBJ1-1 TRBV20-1 CSARDSYTEAFF TGCAGTGCAAGGGACAGCTACACTGAAGCTTTCTTT
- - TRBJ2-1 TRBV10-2 CASRGAAPYNEQFF TGCGCCAGCAGAGGGGCGGCACCCTACAATGAGCAGTTCTTC
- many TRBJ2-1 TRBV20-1 CSARDLRSYNEQFF TGCAGTGCTAGAGATCTGAGGTCCTACAATGAGCAGTTCTTC
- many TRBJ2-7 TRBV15 CATSRGIRLGYEQYF TGTGCCACCAGCAGAGGTATCAGGTTGGGCTACGAGCAGTACTTC
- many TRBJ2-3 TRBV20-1 CSAANSGALTDTQYF TGCAGTGCTGCAAATAGCGGCGCCCTCACAGATACGCAGTATTTT
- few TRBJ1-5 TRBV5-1 CASSLARGIWQPQHF TGCGCCAGCAGCTTGGCCCGGGGGATTTGGCAGCCCCAGCATTTT
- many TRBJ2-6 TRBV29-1 CSVVNSGANVLTF TGCAGCGTTGTTAACTCTGGGGCCAACGTCCTGACTTTC
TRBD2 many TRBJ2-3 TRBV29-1 CSDTREARTDTQYF TGCAGCGATACGCGGGAGGCTCGCACAGATACGCAGTATTTT
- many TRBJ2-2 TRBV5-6 CASSFDWTGELFF TGTGCCAGCAGCTTTGACTGGACCGGGGAGCTGTTTTTT
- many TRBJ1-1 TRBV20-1 CSASRDLLAEAFF TGCAGTGCTAGTAGGGATTTACTGGCTGAAGCTTTCTTT
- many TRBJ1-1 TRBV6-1 CASSVGHRMNTEAFF TGTGCCAGCAGTGTGGGACACCGTATGAACACTGAAGCTTTCTTT
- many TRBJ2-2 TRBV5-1 CASSSTSRALDTGELFF TGCGCCAGCAGCTCGACGTCGAGGGCATTGGACACCGGGGAGCTGTTTTTT